This TCR beta chain originates from a study of cytomegalovirus exposure and HLA in healthy donors. V shed 0 bases and J shed 3 bases, with 10 bases lying between them. The germline V gene encodes CDR1 SGHRS and CDR2 YFSETQ. This CDR3 has 14 amino acids. The table came from immunoSEQ multiplex PCR; TCRdb's copy has only in-frame clones and leaves some out. The sample carries some 250,000 clones, about 90% recorded once. A word on this clone: Its antigen is still unknown.

Study-level findings and limits: Cytomegalovirus association was listed for roughly 160 TCR beta chains. Reports showed the classifier diagnosing cytomegalovirus status with high specificity and sensitivity. Most TCR sequences were uncommon, yet certain public TCRs appeared in many donors.

The donors were in the roughly 110-subject validation cohort, distinct from the approximately 700-subject first cohort. The clonotype was recovered from a young woman in good health and CMV-seronegative. The sequenced sample was PBMCs. J is TRBJ2-7 and V is TRBV5-1; D unresolved. CDR3 loop: CASSLVGLGYEQYF. CDR3 coding DNA: TGCGCCAGCAGCTTGGTCGGCTTGGGCTACGAGCAGTACTTC. Full variable domain (missing parts from reference TRBV5-1 and TRBJ2-7): KAGVTQTPRYLIKTRGQQVTLSCSPISGHRSVSWYQQTPGQGLQFLFEYFSETQRNKGNFPGRFSGRQFSNSRSEMNVSTLELGDSALYLCASSLVGLGYEQYFGPGTRLTVT.